This TCR beta chain was sequenced for a study of blood T cell repertoires in COVID-19. On the study more broadly: Italy, Spain and the United States were the sources of the convalescent and acute COVID-19 samples. Sources were T cells, B-cell-depleted T cells, or PBMCs; the material itself was cDNA or gDNA.

This clone was recorded at least ten times. This CDR3 has 14 amino acids. Germline assignment: CDR1 MNHEY and CDR2 SVGAGI. The junction had 8 bases not matched to a gene; V was cut back by 5 bases and J by 7 bases. Original processing methods: By means of reference gene primer amplification, nucleated cell counts were estimated. The assay was immunoSEQ multiplex PCR, and TCRdb's table has in-frame clones only and misses some. From that table come the V and J calls and clone size; the DNA was used to work out D and trimming. In the table there are tens of thousands of clones, over 65% of which are singletons.

This chain links TRBV6-5 with TRBJ1-2, with 9 bases matching TRBD1. The clonotype was recovered from a human donor in a cohort sampled during active COVID-19. Sequenced: peripheral blood. The CDR3 coding sequence is TGTGCCAGCAGTCTCATGGACAGGGGTGGTGGCTACACCTTC. Encoded protein: CASSLMDRGGGYTF.